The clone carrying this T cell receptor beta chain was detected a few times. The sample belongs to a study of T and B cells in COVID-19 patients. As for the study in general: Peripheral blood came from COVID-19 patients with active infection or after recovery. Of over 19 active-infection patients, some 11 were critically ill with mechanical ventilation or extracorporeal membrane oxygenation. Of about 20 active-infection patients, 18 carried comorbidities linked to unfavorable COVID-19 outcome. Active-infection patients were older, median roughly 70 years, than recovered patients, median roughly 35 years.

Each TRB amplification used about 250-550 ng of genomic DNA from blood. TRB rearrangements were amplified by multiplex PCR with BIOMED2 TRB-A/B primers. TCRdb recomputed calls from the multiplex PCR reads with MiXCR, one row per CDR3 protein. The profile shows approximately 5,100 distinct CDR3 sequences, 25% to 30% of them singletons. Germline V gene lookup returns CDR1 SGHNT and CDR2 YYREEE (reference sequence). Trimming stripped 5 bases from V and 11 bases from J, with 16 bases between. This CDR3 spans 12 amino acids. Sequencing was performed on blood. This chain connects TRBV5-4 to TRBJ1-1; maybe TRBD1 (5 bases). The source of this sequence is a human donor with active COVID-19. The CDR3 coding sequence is TGTGCCAGCAGTGGCCCCGTGGAGGGGGCTTTCTTT. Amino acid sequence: CASSGPVEGAFF.